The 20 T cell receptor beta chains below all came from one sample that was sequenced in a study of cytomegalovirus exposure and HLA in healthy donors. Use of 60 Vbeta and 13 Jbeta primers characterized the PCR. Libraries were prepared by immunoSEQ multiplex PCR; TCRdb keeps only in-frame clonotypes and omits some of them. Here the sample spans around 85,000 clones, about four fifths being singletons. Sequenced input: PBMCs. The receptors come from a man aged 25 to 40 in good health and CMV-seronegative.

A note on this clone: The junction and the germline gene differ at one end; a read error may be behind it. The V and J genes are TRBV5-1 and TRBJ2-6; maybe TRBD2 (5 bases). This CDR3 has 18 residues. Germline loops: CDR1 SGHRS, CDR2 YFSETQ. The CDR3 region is CASGLARGTSSGANVLTF. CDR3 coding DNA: TGCGCCAGCGGCTTGGCCCGGGGAACCTCCTCTGGGGCCAACGTCCTGACTTTC.

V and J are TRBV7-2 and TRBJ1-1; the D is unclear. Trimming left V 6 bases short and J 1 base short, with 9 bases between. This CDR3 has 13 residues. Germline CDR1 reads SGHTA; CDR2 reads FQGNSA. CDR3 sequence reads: CASREQTNTEAFF. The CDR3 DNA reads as TGTGCCAGCAGGGAACAGACGAACACTGAAGCTTTCTTT.

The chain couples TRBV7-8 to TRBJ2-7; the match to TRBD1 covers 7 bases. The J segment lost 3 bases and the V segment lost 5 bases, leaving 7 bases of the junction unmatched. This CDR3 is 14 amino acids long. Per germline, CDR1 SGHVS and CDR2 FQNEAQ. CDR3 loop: CASSPQGEIYEQYF. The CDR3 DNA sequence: TGTGCCAGCAGCCCTCAGGGGGAGATCTACGAGCAGTACTTC.

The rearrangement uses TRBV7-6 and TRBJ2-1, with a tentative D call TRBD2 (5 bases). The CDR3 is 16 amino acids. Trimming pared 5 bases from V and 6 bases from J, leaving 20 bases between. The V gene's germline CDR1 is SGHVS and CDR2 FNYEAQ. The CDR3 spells CASSPLSGRGPNEQFF. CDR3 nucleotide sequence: TGTGCCAGCAGCCCACTCAGTGGGAGAGGTCCCAATGAGCAGTTCTTC.

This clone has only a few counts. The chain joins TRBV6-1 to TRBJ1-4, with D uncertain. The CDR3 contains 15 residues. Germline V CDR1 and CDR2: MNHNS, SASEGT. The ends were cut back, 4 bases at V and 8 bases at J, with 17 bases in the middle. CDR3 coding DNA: TGTGCCAGCAGTGGAAGGACTTTCCTTTTGGAAAAACTGTTTTTT. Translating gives CASSGRTFLLEKLFF.

CDR3 residues: CASSHLQGSSYEQYF. The CDR3 nucleotides read TGCGCCAGCAGCCACCTACAGGGCAGCTCCTACGAGCAGTACTTC. The V call is TRBV4-1, the J call TRBJ2-7, with a tentative D call TRBD1 (6 bases). The CDR3 runs to 15 residues. The V gene's germline CDR1 is MGHRA and CDR2 YSYEKL. Trimming removed 3 bases at V and 0 bases at J, with 12 bases between.

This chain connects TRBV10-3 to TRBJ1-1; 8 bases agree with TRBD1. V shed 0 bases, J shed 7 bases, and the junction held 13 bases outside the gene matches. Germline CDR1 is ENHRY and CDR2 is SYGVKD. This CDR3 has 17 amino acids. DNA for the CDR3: TGTGCCATCAGTGAGTCGAACGAGGGCAGGGGGCAGGGTGAAGCTTTCTTT. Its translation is CAISESNEGRGQGEAFF.

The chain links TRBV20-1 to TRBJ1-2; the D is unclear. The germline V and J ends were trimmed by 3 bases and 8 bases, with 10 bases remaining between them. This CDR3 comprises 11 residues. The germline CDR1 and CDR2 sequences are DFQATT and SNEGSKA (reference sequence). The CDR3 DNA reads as TGCAGTGCTAGGGGCCTCTCGGGCTACACCTTC. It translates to CSARGLSGYTF.

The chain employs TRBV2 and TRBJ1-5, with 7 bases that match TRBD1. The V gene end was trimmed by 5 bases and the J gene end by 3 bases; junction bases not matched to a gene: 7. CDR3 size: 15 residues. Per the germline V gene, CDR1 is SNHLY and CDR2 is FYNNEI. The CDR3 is CASSSLDRVNQPQHF. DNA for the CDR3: TGTGCCAGCAGTTCCCTCGACAGGGTCAATCAGCCCCAGCATTTT.

In DNA form, the CDR3 reads TGTGCCTGGGGACAGGGCCCTTACGAGCAGTACTTC. Translated: CAWGQGPYEQYF. V gene TRBV30 combines with J gene TRBJ2-7; 8 nucleotides match TRBD1. The CDR3 runs to 12 residues. CDR1 is GTSNPN, CDR2 SVGIG, per germline (reference sequence). V shed 5 bases and J 4 bases; nucleotides not matched to a gene: 4.

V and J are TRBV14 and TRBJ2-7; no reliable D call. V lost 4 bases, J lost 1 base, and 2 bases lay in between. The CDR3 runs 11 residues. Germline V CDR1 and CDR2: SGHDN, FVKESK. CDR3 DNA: TGTGCCAGCAGCCTATCCTACGAGCAGTACTTC. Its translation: CASSLSYEQYF.

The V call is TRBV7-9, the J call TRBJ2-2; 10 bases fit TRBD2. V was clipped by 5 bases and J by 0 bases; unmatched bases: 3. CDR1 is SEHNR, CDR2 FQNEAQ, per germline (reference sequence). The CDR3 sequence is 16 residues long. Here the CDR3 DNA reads TGTGCCAGCAGCCTTCTAGCGGGGGCGAACACCGGGGAGCTGTTTTTT. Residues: CASSLLAGANTGELFF.

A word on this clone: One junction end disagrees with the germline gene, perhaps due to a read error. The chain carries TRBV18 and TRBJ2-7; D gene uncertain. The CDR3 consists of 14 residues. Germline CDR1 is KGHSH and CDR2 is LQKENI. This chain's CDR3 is CASSPTQSSFEQYF. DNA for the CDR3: TGTGCCAGCTCACCAACACAATCTTCCTTCGAGCAGTACTTC.

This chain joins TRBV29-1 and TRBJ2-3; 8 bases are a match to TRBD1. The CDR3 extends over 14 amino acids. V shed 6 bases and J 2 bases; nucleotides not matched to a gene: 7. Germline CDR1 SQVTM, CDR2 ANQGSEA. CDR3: CSVRQGIYTDTQYF. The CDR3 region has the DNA TGCAGCGTCCGACAGGGGATCTACACAGATACGCAGTATTTT.

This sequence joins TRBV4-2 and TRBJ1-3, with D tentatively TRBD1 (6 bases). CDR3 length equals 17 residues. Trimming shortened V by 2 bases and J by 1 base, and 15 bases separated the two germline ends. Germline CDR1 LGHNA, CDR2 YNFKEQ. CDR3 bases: TGTGCCAGCAGCCAAAACCACAGGGCTGGGTCTGGAAACACCATATATTTT. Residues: CASSQNHRAGSGNTIYF.

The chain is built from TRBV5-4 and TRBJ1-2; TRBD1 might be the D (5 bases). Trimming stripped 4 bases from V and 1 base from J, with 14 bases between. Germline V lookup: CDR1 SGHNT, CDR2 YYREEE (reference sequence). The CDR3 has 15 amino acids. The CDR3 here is CASSASTVINYGYTF. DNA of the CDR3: TGTGCCAGCAGCGCCTCGACAGTGATTAACTATGGCTACACCTTC.

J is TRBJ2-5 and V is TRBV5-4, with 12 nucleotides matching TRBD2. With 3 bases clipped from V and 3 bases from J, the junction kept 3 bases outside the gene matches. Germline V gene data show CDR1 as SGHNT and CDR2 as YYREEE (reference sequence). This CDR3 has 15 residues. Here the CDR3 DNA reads TGTGCCAGCAGCTCTGGACTAGCGGGAAAAGAGACCCAGTACTTC. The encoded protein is CASSSGLAGKETQYF.

CDR3 amino acids: CASSYSPGIDSPLHF. CDR3 sequence (DNA): TGTGCCAGCAGTTACTCCCCGGGTATTGATTCACCCCTCCACTTT. This chain connects TRBV6-5 to TRBJ1-6; no definite D call. V lost 0 bases, J lost 8 bases, and 11 bases lay in between. The CDR3 sequence is 15 residues long. Germline-derived CDR1 and CDR2 are MNHEY and SVGAGI.

The CDR3 DNA reads as TGTGCCAGCAGCGTACAAGGGGGTAGCACTGAAGCTTTCTTT. Its translation is CASSVQGGSTEAFF. This chain joins TRBV9 and TRBJ1-1, with D tentatively TRBD1 (6 bases). The germline V gene has CDR1 SGDLS and CDR2 YYNGEE. This CDR3 spans 14 amino acids. V lost 1 base, J lost 4 bases, and 11 bases lay in between.

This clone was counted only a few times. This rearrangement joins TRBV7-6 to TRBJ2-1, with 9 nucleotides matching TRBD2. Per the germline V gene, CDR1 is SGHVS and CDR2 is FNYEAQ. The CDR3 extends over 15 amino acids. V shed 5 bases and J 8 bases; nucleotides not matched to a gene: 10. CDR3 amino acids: CASSPGAGGPYEQFF. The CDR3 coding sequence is TGTGCCAGCAGCCCCGGCGCGGGAGGGCCATATGAGCAGTTCTTC.